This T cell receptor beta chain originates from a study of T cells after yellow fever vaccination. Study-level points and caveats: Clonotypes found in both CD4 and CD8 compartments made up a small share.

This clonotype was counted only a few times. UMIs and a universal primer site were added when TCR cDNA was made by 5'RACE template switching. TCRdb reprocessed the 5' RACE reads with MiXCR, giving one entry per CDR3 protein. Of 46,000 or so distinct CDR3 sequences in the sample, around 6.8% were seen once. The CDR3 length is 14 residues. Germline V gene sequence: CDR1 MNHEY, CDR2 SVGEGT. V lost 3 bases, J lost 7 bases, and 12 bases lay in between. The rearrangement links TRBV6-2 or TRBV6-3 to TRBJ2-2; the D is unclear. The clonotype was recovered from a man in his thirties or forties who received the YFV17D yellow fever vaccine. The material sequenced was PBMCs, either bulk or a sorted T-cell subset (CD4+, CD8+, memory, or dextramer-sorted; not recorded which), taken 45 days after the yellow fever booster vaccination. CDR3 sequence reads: CASSYTSTGGELFF. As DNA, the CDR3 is TGTGCCAGCAGTTATACGAGTACCGGCGGGGAGCTGTTTTTT.